The present T cell receptor beta chain was sequenced within a study of blood T cell repertoires in COVID-19. The CDR3 is made up of 14 amino acids. V was trimmed by 7 bases and J by 7 bases, leaving 16 bases between them. Germline loops: CDR1 SNHLY, CDR2 FYNNEI. Methods used by the authors: Quantification of nucleated cells was approximated via reference gene primer amplification. Libraries were prepared by immunoSEQ multiplex PCR; TCRdb keeps only in-frame clonotypes and omits some of them. That table furnishes V, J and clone size, whereas the DNA furnished D and trimming. The sample carries more than 100,000 clones, approximately 81% recorded once.

The specimen was peripheral blood. The clonotype comes from a woman aged 25 to 45 who had recovered from COVID-19. This chain joins TRBV2 and TRBJ2-2, with D possibly matching TRBD2 (6 bases). The CDR3 DNA follows: TGTGCCAGCAAACAGTGGGTGGAGGGCGGGGAGCTGTTTTTT. Its translation: CASKQWVEGGELFF.